Below, 29 T cell receptor beta chains from the same sample are listed, as sequenced in a study of blood T cell repertoires in COVID-19. Method: immunoSEQ multiplex PCR; TCRdb's copy keeps in-frame clones and lacks some. This sample has 200,000 to 250,000 clones; around 80% occur once, and the top ten carry around 5.4%. The sequencing input was peripheral blood. Every receptor here comes from a human donor in a cohort sampled during active COVID-19.

The chain uses TRBV3-1 (or the pseudogene TRBV3-2) and TRBJ1-3; D unresolved. Deletions cut 4 bases from V and 0 bases from J, with 7 bases between. Germline loops: CDR1 LGHDT, CDR2 YNNKEL (reference sequence). The length of the CDR3 is 14 residues. The DNA for the CDR3 is TGTGCCAGCAGCCTATCAGACTCTGGAAACACCATATATTTT. Amino acids: CASSLSDSGNTIYF.

V and J are TRBV18 and TRBJ2-3; tentative D call: TRBD2 (5 bases). The germline V gene has CDR1 KGHSH and CDR2 LQKENI. V shed 5 bases and J shed 2 bases, with 14 bases lying between them. The CDR3 covers 15 residues. CDR3 sequence: CASSLTRAPTDTQYF. The CDR3 bases are TGTGCCAGCTCATTAACTAGAGCCCCCACAGATACGCAGTATTTT.

CDR3 sequence (DNA): TGTGCCAGCAGTAAATGGGACAGGGGCTCCTACGAGCAGTACTTC. Residues: CASSKWDRGSYEQYF. The chain links TRBV28 to TRBJ2-7; 10 nucleotides align to TRBD1. The CDR3 contains 15 residues. The junction had 4 bases not matched to a gene; V was cut back by 5 bases and J by 0 bases. Germline loops: CDR1 MDHEN, CDR2 SYDVKM.

The chain employs TRBV30 and TRBJ1-6; weak D call: TRBD1 (5 bases). V dropped 0 bases and J dropped 7 bases, with 10 bases sitting between them. CDR1 GTSNPN and CDR2 SVGIG come from the germline V gene (reference sequence). The CDR3 covers 14 residues. CDR3 DNA: TGTGCCTGGAGTGTACTGACAGAAAATTCACCCCTCCACTTT. It codes for CAWSVLTENSPLHF. Filled out from reference TRBV30 and TRBJ1-6, the complete variable domain reads SQTIHQWPATLVQPVGSPLSLECTVEGTSNPNLYWYRQAAGRGLQLLFYSVGIGQISSEVPQNLSASRPQDRQFILSSKKLLLSDSGFYLCAWSVLTENSPLHFGNGTRLTVT.

The chain is built from TRBV28 and TRBJ2-5, with D maybe TRBD2 (6 bases). The CDR3 contains 14 residues. From germline, CDR1 is MDHEN and CDR2 SYDVKM. V was clipped by 6 bases and J by 5 bases, with 16 bases between them. CDR3 amino acids: CASSQGRGLETQYF. In DNA, the CDR3 is TGTGCCAGCAGCCAAGGTCGGGGACTGGAGACCCAGTACTTC.

The V and J genes are TRBV4-2 and TRBJ2-7; D may be TRBD1 (5 bases). Germline loops: CDR1 LGHNA, CDR2 YNFKEQ. V was cut by 5 bases and J by 0 bases, with 8 bases left in between. The CDR3 is 13 residues long. The CDR3 loop reads CASSKQGSYEQYF. Here the CDR3 DNA reads TGTGCCAGCAGCAAGCAGGGCTCCTACGAGCAGTACTTC.

This clone was seen more than once but under ten times. The rearrangement joins TRBV2 to TRBJ1-2, with TRBD1 matching 9 bases. Germline V gene sequence: CDR1 SNHLY, CDR2 FYNNEI. The J segment lost 2 bases and the V segment lost 6 bases, leaving 7 bases of the junction unmatched. CDR3 length: 15 amino acids. In nucleotides, the CDR3 is TGTGCCAGCAGGCAGGCGGACAGGGGAAACTATGGCTACACCTTC. This codes for CASRQADRGNYGYTF.

The CDR3 protein is CASSQETNTEAFF. As DNA, the CDR3 is TGTGCCAGCAGTCAGGAAACGAACACTGAAGCTTTCTTT. The chain carries TRBV11-3 and TRBJ1-1; D ambiguous. The V gene's germline CDR1 is SGHNT and CDR2 YENEEA. Trimming took 6 bases from V and 1 from J, leaving 9 bases between them. The CDR3 has 13 amino acids.

The gene calls are TRBV5-5 and TRBJ2-7, with TRBD1 identical over 9 bases. V dropped 4 bases and J dropped 2; count of bases not matched to a gene: 13. Germline V gives CDR1 SGHKS, CDR2 YYEKEE (reference sequence). The CDR3 covers 17 residues. CDR3 coding DNA: TGTGCCAGCAGCCCAGCATTCAACAGGGGGCATACCTACGAGCAGTACTTC. Translated: CASSPAFNRGHTYEQYF.

The chain employs TRBV2 and TRBJ1-2; 11 nucleotides match TRBD1. The CDR3 is made up of 14 amino acids. V trimming: 4 bases; J trimming: 4 bases; junction bases outside the gene matches: 2. Germline loops: CDR1 SNHLY, CDR2 FYNNEI. The chain's CDR3 is CASSGTGGGYGYTF. Written as DNA, the CDR3 is TGTGCCAGCAGTGGGACAGGGGGCGGCTATGGCTACACCTTC. The entire variable domain, with the rest obtained from reference TRBV2 and TRBJ1-2, is as follows: EPEVTQTPSHQVTQMGQEVILRCVPISNHLYFYWYRQILGQKVEFLVSFYNNEISEKSEIFDDQFSVERPDGSNFTLKIRSTKLEDSAMYFCASSGTGGGYGYTFGSGTRLTVV.

The rearrangement joins TRBV28 to TRBJ1-5; the D is unclear. The germline V gene has CDR1 MDHEN and CDR2 SYDVKM. The CDR3 runs to 14 residues. V lost 7 bases and J lost 4, with 14 bases in between. CDR3 in DNA: TGTGCCAGCATTACAGCTCAGTTAAATCAGCCCCAGCATTTT. Its protein product is CASITAQLNQPQHF.

The rearrangement joins TRBV2 to TRBJ1-4; possibly TRBD1 for D (5 bases). CDR3 length: 15 residues. Germline lookup yields CDR1 SNHLY and CDR2 FYNNEI. V was trimmed by 5 bases and J by 0 bases, leaving 10 bases between them. CDR3 in amino acids: CASSRDSATNEKLFF. CDR3 nucleotides: TGTGCCAGCAGTCGCGACAGTGCAACTAATGAAAAACTGTTTTTT.

The V call is TRBV10-2, the J call TRBJ2-5; TRBD2 aligns across 12 bases. Germline trimming cut 1 base from V and 2 bases from J; bases unmatched to any gene: 11. The CDR3 consists of 19 residues. The germline V gene has CDR1 WSHSY and CDR2 SAAADI. The CDR3 DNA reads TGCGCCAGCAGTGAGTGGGCGCTAGCGGGAGGGCCACAACAAGAGACCCAGTACTTC. As protein: CASSEWALAGGPQQETQYF.

The chain recombines TRBV5-4 with TRBJ2-7, with D possibly matching TRBD2 (6 bases). Germline lookup yields CDR1 SGHNT and CDR2 YYREEE (reference sequence). V dropped 4 bases and J dropped 3 bases, with 11 bases sitting between them. This CDR3 has 13 amino acids. The CDR3 DNA reads as TGTGCCAGCAGCCTGGACGGGGGCTACGAGCAGTACTTC. Protein sequence: CASSLDGGYEQYF.

The chain employs TRBV6-2 or TRBV6-3 and TRBJ2-1, with TRBD1 as a possible D gene (6 bases). The V gene's germline CDR1 is MNHEY and CDR2 SVGEGT. CDR3 length: 15 amino acids. V was trimmed by 2 bases and J by 4 bases, leaving 12 bases between them. The CDR3 coding sequence is TGTGCCAGCAGTTACGTTCGGACAGTATACAATGAGCAGTTCTTC. It encodes CASSYVRTVYNEQFF.

The sample holds a few counts of this clone. This chain's CDR3 is CASSLQLTGPWEAFF. The CDR3 nucleotides read TGCGCCAGCAGCCTACAATTGACAGGGCCCTGGGAAGCTTTCTTT. The chain links TRBV4-1 to TRBJ1-1; 7 nucleotides line up with TRBD1. V lost 4 bases and J lost 8; bases outside the gene matches: 13. CDR1 and CDR2 from the germline V gene are MGHRA and YSYEKL. The CDR3 has 15 amino acids.

The gene calls are TRBV5-1 and TRBJ2-6; 10 bases align to TRBD2. V gave up 0 bases and J gave up 1 base; unmatched junction bases: 7. The CDR3 is made up of 19 amino acids. Germline CDR1 SGHRS, CDR2 YFSETQ. The CDR3 DNA reads as TGCGCCAGCAGCTTGGTGGCTAGCGGGAGTGTGTCTGGGGCCAACGTCCTGACTTTC. This codes for CASSLVASGSVSGANVLTF.

V usage is TRBV24-1 and J usage is TRBJ2-2; TRBD2 agrees at 11 bases. The V segment lost 5 bases and the J segment 7 bases; nucleotides outside the gene matches: 14. CDR1 is KGHDR, CDR2 SFDVKD, per germline. This CDR3 comprises 18 residues. The CDR3 nucleotides are TGTGCCACCAGTGGTACCCCCCCCGGGACTAGCGGCATCGGGGAGCTGTTTTTT. Protein sequence: CATSGTPPGTSGIGELFF.

J is TRBJ2-7 and V is TRBV5-4, with TRBD2 matching over 12 bases. V shed 4 bases, J shed 3 bases, and the junction held 11 bases outside the gene matches. The CDR3 loop spans 17 amino acids. CDR1 is SGHNT and CDR2 is YYREEE in the germline V gene (reference sequence). The CDR3, as DNA: TGTGCCAGCAGCCCTGTTTTGACTAGCGGGAGCCTCTACGAGCAGTACTTC. Translating gives CASSPVLTSGSLYEQYF.

The chain carries TRBV9 and TRBJ2-3; 8 bases match TRBD2. CDR1 SGDLS and CDR2 YYNGEE come from the germline V gene. The CDR3 extends over 17 amino acids. After removal of 0 bases from V and 4 bases from J, the junction contained 10 bases not matched to a gene. CDR3 amino acids: CASSVDVGTRRPDTQYF. Written as DNA, the CDR3 is TGTGCCAGCAGCGTAGACGTGGGGACTAGGAGGCCAGATACGCAGTATTTT.

The rearrangement joins TRBV4-3 to TRBJ1-2; the D is unclear. Trimming removed 4 bases at V and 8 bases at J, with 11 bases between. Germline CDR1 and CDR2: LGHNA and YSLEER. The CDR3 spans 12 residues. CDR3 protein: CASSLDAGGYTF. DNA for the CDR3: TGCGCCAGCAGCCTGGACGCGGGGGGCTACACCTTC.

This rearrangement joins TRBV7-2 to TRBJ1-1; D remains ambiguous. V dropped 3 bases and J dropped 2 bases, with 10 bases sitting between them. The length of the CDR3 is 14 residues. From germline, CDR1 is SGHTA and CDR2 FQGNSA. CDR3 region: CASSFLPGNTEAFF. The CDR3 nucleotides are TGTGCCAGCAGCTTCCTCCCCGGTAACACTGAAGCTTTCTTT.

The rearrangement links TRBV3-1 (or the pseudogene TRBV3-2) to TRBJ2-5, with 10 bases matching TRBD2. The CDR3 contains 16 residues. Germline CDR1 reads LGHDT; CDR2 reads YNNKEL (reference sequence). V was pared by 5 bases and J by 5 bases, with 11 bases of the junction left unmatched. CDR3 loop: CASSTTGTSVGETQYF. CDR3 DNA sequence: TGTGCCAGCAGCACTACCGGGACTAGCGTAGGGGAGACCCAGTACTTC.

V gene TRBV7-8 combines with J gene TRBJ2-1, with D maybe TRBD1 (9 bases). The V gene's germline CDR1 is SGHVS and CDR2 FQNEAQ. CDR3 length: 19 residues. Trimming cost V 3 bases and J 8 bases, with 29 bases left between them. The chain's CDR3 is CASSLTMGGRTGAPHEQFF. In DNA, the CDR3 is TGTGCCAGCAGCTTGACTATGGGCGGGAGGACAGGGGCCCCTCATGAGCAGTTCTTC.

This chain joins TRBV7-9 and TRBJ2-7; TRBD1 matches at 9 bases. Trimming took 7 bases from V and 2 from J; bases not matched to a gene: 3. Germline-derived CDR1 and CDR2 are SEHNR and FQNEAQ (reference sequence). The length of the CDR3 is 13 residues. CDR3 sequence (DNA): TGTGCCAGCAACGGGGACAGGGCCTACGAGCAGTACTTC. This translates into CASNGDRAYEQYF.

This chain uses TRBV30 with TRBJ1-4; possibly TRBD1 for D (5 bases). Trimming pared 4 bases from V and 8 bases from J, leaving 20 bases between. CDR3 length equals 15 residues. Per the germline V gene, CDR1 is GTSNPN and CDR2 is SVGIG (reference sequence). The CDR3 loop reads CAWNTRAYGGEKLFF. Written as DNA, the CDR3 is TGTGCCTGGAACACTCGGGCCTACGGGGGAGAAAAACTGTTTTTT.

The CDR3 spells CASSQHRSAGFGANVLTF. The CDR3 DNA follows: TGTGCCAGCAGCCAACATCGCTCTGCGGGGTTTGGGGCCAACGTCCTGACTTTC. This chain joins TRBV14 and TRBJ2-6; possible D gene TRBD2, 6 bases. CDR3 length equals 18 residues. V was clipped by 2 bases and J by 3 bases, with 17 bases between them. Germline-derived CDR1 and CDR2 are SGHDN and FVKESK.

The chain joins TRBV5-5 to TRBJ2-7; 7 bases agree with TRBD2. Germline V lookup: CDR1 SGHKS, CDR2 YYEKEE (reference sequence). With 0 bases clipped from V and 1 base from J, the junction kept 4 bases outside the gene matches. The CDR3 spans 15 residues. The CDR3 nucleotides are TGTGCCAGCAGCTTGGCTGTTAGCGGGTCCTACGAGCAGTACTTC. Its translation is CASSLAVSGSYEQYF.

This chain joins TRBV5-1 and TRBJ2-3; the match to TRBD2 covers 7 bases. Germline loops: CDR1 SGHRS, CDR2 YFSETQ. With V trimmed by 2 bases and J by 3 bases, 12 bases remained unmatched. The CDR3 has 17 residues. The CDR3 DNA is TGCGCCAGCAGCTTATGGGTGAGGGCGGGAGAAACAGATACGCAGTATTTT. Amino acid sequence: CASSLWVRAGETDTQYF.